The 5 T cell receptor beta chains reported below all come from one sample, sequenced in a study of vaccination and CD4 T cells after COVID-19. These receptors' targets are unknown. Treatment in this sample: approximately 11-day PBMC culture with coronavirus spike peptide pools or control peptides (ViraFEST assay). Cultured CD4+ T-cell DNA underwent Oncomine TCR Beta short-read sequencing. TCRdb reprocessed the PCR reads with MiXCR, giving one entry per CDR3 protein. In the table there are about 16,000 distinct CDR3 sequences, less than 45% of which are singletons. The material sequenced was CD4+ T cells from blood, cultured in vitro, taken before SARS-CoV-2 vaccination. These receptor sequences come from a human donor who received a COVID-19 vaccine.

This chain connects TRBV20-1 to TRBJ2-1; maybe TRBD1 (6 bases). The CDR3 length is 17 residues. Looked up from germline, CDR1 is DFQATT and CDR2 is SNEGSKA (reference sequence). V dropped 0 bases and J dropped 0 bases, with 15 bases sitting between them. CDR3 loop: CSARDRGHPSSYNEQFF. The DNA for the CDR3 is TGCAGTGCTAGAGATCGGGGACATCCGAGCTCCTACAATGAGCAGTTCTTC.

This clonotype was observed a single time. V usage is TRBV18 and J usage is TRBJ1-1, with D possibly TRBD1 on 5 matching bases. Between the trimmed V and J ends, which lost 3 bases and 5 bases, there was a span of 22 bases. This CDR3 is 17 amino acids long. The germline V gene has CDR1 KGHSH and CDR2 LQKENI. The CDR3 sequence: CASSPGNLGVVSTEAFF. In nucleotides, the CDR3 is TGTGCCAGCTCACCCGGAAACCTGGGGGTTGTTAGTACTGAAGCTTTCTTT.

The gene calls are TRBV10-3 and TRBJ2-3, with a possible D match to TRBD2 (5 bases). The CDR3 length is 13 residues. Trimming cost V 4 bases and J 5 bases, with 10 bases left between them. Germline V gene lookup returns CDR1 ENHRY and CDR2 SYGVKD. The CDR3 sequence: CAISGGEQDTQYF. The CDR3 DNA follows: TGTGCCATCAGTGGTGGGGAGCAAGATACGCAGTATTTT.

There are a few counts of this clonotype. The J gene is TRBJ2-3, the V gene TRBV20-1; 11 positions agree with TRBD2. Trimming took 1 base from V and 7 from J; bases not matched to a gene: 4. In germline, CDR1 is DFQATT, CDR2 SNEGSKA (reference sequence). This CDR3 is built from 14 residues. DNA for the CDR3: TGCAGTGCTAGAGGCCTAGCGGGGGGATATACGCAGTATTTT. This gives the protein CSARGLAGGYTQYF.

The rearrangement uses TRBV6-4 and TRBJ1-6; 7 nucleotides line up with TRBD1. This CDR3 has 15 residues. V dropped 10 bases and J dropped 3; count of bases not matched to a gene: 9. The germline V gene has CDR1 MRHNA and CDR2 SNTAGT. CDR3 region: CATRDSTIYNSPLHF. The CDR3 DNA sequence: TGTGCCACCCGGGACAGTACTATCTATAATTCACCCCTCCACTTT.